The 5 T cell receptor beta chains listed next were all sequenced from one sample in a study of blood T cell dynamics during melanoma immunotherapy. Some clones are missing from TCRdb's copy, which holds only in-frame ones; the method was immunoSEQ multiplex PCR. There are approximately 9,600 clones in the sample; over 75% occur only once, and 6.5% to 9% lies in the top ten. The time point was: pre-treatment baseline. The specimen comprised blood, sampled from a patient treated with checkpoint blockade. These receptors came from a human donor with melanoma.

The rearrangement links TRBV18 to TRBJ1-1, with unresolved D. With 2 bases removed from V and 7 bases from J, the gap between germline ends came to 11 bases. The CDR3 length is 13 residues. Germline V gene lookup returns CDR1 KGHSH and CDR2 LQKENI. The CDR3 DNA sequence: TGTGCCAGCTCACCAAGGTATTTAGGTGAAGCTTTCTTT. This translates into CASSPRYLGEAFF.

The chain recombines TRBV30 with TRBJ1-3, with no clear D. CDR1 and CDR2 (germline): GTSNPN, SVGIG (reference sequence). This CDR3 has 12 amino acids. Trimming left V 4 bases short and J 0 bases short, with 4 bases between. CDR3 coding DNA: TGTGCCTGGAAGGCCTCTGGAAACACCATATATTTT. It translates to CAWKASGNTIYF.

The genes are TRBV7-3 and TRBJ2-1; TRBD2 matches 9 bases. The V gene's germline CDR1 is SGHTA and CDR2 FQGTGA. There are 16 residues in the CDR3. J lost 5 bases, V lost 2 bases, and 7 bases had no gene match. As DNA, the CDR3 is TGTGCCAGCAGCTTATTTTCGACTAGCGGCCACAATGAGCAGTTCTTC. It translates to CASSLFSTSGHNEQFF.

The chain couples TRBV28 to TRBJ2-1, with TRBD2 matching 12 bases. The CDR3 is made up of 15 amino acids. The ends lost 8 bases at V and 4 bases at J; junction bases unmatched: 6. Germline loops: CDR1 MDHEN, CDR2 SYDVKM. The CDR3 sequence is CASSKTSGRYNEQFF. For the CDR3, the DNA is TGTGCCAGCTCGAAAACTAGCGGGAGGTACAATGAGCAGTTCTTC.

This chain links TRBV6-5 with TRBJ2-7; 11 bases fit TRBD2. Germline V gene sequence: CDR1 MNHEY, CDR2 SVGAGI. There are 16 residues in the CDR3. Losses at the gene ends were 0 bases for V and 4 bases for J; bases not matched to a gene: 5. The CDR3 DNA sequence: TGTGCCAGCAGTTACTCGACTAGCGGGGCTCCTTACGAGCAGTACTTC. As protein: CASSYSTSGAPYEQYF.